A selection of T cell receptor beta chains follows, all from one sample in a study of T-cell reconstitution after alpha-beta-depleted transplantation in children. MiXCR, applied by TCRdb to the PCR reads, yields one record per CDR3 protein. This sample has 500,000 to 600,000 distinct CDR3 sequences; about a sixth occur once, and the top ten carry around 3.3%. Sequencing was performed on PBMCs from the stem cell graft donor, taken from the stem cell graft. The origin of the receptors is a human donor who donated a stem cell graft to a child with acute lymphoblastic leukemia. Each CDR3 is given with its conserved first and last residue. The D gene is left open where the match is weak. Rows give clone size only sometimes, using once, few, many, or a class for an expanded clone.

clone_size j_call d_call v_call cdr3_aa cdr3_nt
few TRBJ2-3 - TRBV6-5 CASWGTDTQYF TGTGCCAGCTGGGGCACAGATACGCAGTATTTT
few TRBJ1-4 TRBD1 TRBV12-3/TRBV12-4 CASRQRQGVGEKLFF TGTGCCAGCAGACAACGACAGGGCGTGGGTGAAAAACTGTTTTTT
once TRBJ2-3 TRBD2 TRBV19 CASSIDASGDRSDTQYF TGTGCCAGTAGTATAGATGCTAGCGGGGATCGTTCAGATACGCAGTATTTT
- TRBJ1-2 TRBD1 TRBV5-6 CASSKTGTLRCTF TGTGCCAGCAGTAAGACAGGGACCCTCCGATGCACCTTC
- TRBJ2-7 - TRBV6-5 CASSYSRVPLEQYF TGTGCCAGCAGTTACTCCAGAGTCCCTCTCGAGCAGTACTTC
- TRBJ1-3 - TRBV7-9 CASSLNQITSGNTIYF TGTGCCAGCAGCTTAAACCAGATCACCTCTGGAAACACCATATATTTT
- TRBJ2-5 - TRBV27 CASSALRDTKETQYF TGTGCCAGCAGTGCACTCCGGGACACCAAAGAGACCCAGTACTTC
- TRBJ2-3 TRBD2 TRBV13 CASSQTWTSGSADTQYF TGTGCCAGCAGTCAAACCTGGACTAGCGGGAGCGCAGATACGCAGTATTTT
few TRBJ2-7 - TRBV7-6 CASSSYRERVGEQYF TGTGCCAGCAGCTCCTACAGGGAGAGGGTGGGCGAGCAGTACTTC
- TRBJ2-7 - TRBV19 CASSTTDRYEQYF TGTGCCAGTAGTACCACCGACCGGTACGAGCAGTACTTC
few TRBJ2-3 TRBD2 TRBV27 CASSGSGGSTDTQYF TGTGCCAGCAGTGGAAGCGGGGGGAGCACAGATACGCAGTATTTT
- TRBJ2-3 - TRBV21-1 CASSKVPLAGEGDTQYF TGTGCCAGCAGCAAAGTCCCGCTAGCGGGAGAAGGAGATACGCAGTATTTT
few TRBJ1-2 - TRBV4-2 CASSGNYNYGYTF TGTGCCAGCAGCGGGAATTACAACTATGGCTACACCTTC
- TRBJ2-1 TRBD2 TRBV19 CASSIGLAGINNEQFF TGTGCCAGTAGTATTGGACTAGCGGGAATAAATAATGAGCAGTTCTTC
few TRBJ2-2 - TRBV5-1 CASSSHSLAGELFF TGCGCCAGCAGCTCCCACAGTCTTGCCGGGGAGCTGTTTTTT
few TRBJ1-6 TRBD1 TRBV5-1 CASSPWTGNSPLHF TGCGCCAGCAGCCCCTGGACAGGGAATTCACCCCTCCACTTT
- TRBJ2-1 TRBD2 TRBV4-1 CASSQLAGSSLNEQFF TGCGCCAGCAGCCAATTAGCGGGATCCTCCCTCAATGAGCAGTTCTTC
few TRBJ2-1 TRBD2 TRBV12-3/TRBV12-4 CASSLQAGSYNEQFF TGTGCCAGCAGTTTACAAGCGGGATCCTACAATGAGCAGTTCTTC
few TRBJ2-2 TRBD1 TRBV19 CASSSRQGGTGELFF TGTGCCAGTAGTTCCCGACAGGGGGGGACCGGGGAGCTGTTTTTT
- TRBJ2-1 TRBD1 TRBV9 CASSVGSDPTPGQGYEQFF TGTGCCAGCAGCGTAGGATCTGACCCGACGCCGGGACAGGGGTATGAGCAGTTCTTC
few TRBJ1-2 - TRBV12-3/TRBV12-4 CASSFRELRSGYTF TGTGCCAGCAGTTTTAGGGAATTAAGGAGTGGCTACACCTTC
few TRBJ2-7 - TRBV15 CATSLTGITYEQYF TGTGCCACCAGTTTAACAGGGATCACCTACGAGCAGTACTTC
- TRBJ2-1 TRBD2 TRBV24-1 CATGGGNEQFF TGTGCCACCGGGGGGGGCAATGAGCAGTTCTTC
few TRBJ2-4 - TRBV20-1 CSAPPGSENIQYF TGCAGTGCTCCTCCAGGGTCCGAAAACATTCAGTACTTC
few TRBJ1-5 - TRBV29-1 CSVGGNNQPQHF TGCAGCGTTGGGGGAAACAATCAGCCCCAGCATTTT
few TRBJ1-2 TRBD1 TRBV27 CASSPGQGYNYGYTF TGTGCCAGCAGCCCAGGACAGGGATATAACTATGGCTACACCTTC
few TRBJ2-7 - TRBV5-1 CASSLVSGIEQYF TGCGCCAGCAGCTTGGTATCAGGGATCGAGCAGTACTTC
- TRBJ2-3 TRBD2 TRBV7-2 CASSLGLAFTDTQYF TGTGCCAGCAGCTTGGGACTAGCGTTTACAGATACGCAGTATTTT
few TRBJ2-1 - TRBV19 CASSIFRGEQFF TGTGCCAGTAGTATTTTTAGGGGTGAGCAGTTCTTC
- TRBJ2-5 TRBD2 TRBV20-1 CSARGLAKTQYF TGCAGTGCTAGAGGACTAGCAAAGACCCAGTACTTC
few TRBJ2-1 - TRBV7-9 CASTHQRERYNEQFF TGTGCCAGCACCCACCAGAGGGAGAGGTACAATGAGCAGTTCTTC
- TRBJ2-1 - TRBV27 CASADGVRNEQFF TGTGCCAGCGCTGATGGGGTGCGGAATGAGCAGTTCTTC
- TRBJ2-7 - TRBV5-1 CASSFTAPYEQYF TGCGCCAGCAGCTTTACAGCTCCCTACGAGCAGTACTTC
- TRBJ1-2 - TRBV20-1 CSARESVRGRLYAYGYTF TGCAGTGCTAGAGAGAGCGTCCGGGGCCGCTTATACGCCTATGGCTACACCTTC
many TRBJ2-5 - TRBV7-8 CASSLGPSYQETQYF TGTGCCAGCAGCTTAGGGCCTTCGTACCAAGAGACCCAGTACTTC
few TRBJ2-5 - TRBV7-9 CASSLWDFLYQETQYF TGTGCCAGCAGCTTATGGGACTTTCTATACCAAGAGACCCAGTACTTC
- TRBJ2-1 - TRBV11-2 CASSLLPGYQMDEQFF TGTGCCAGCAGCTTACTTCCGGGATACCAGATGGATGAGCAGTTCTTC
few TRBJ2-3 - TRBV12-3/TRBV12-4 CASSSRGLAADTQYF TGTGCCAGCTCATCTAGGGGGCTAGCGGCAGATACGCAGTATTTT
many TRBJ2-7 TRBD2 TRBV4-1 CASSQEGAGAREQYF TGCGCCAGCAGCCAAGAGGGAGCGGGAGCTCGCGAGCAGTACTTC
few TRBJ2-1 - TRBV7-2 CASSGWGSYNEQFF TGTGCCAGCAGCGGCTGGGGGTCCTACAATGAGCAGTTCTTC
few TRBJ2-5 - TRBV5-6 CASSTSTWDLRETQYF TGTGCCAGCAGCACCTCCACCTGGGACCTCAGGGAGACCCAGTACTTC